This entry is about one TCR beta chain. This sample stems from a study of blood T cell repertoires in COVID-19. On the study more broadly: The United States, Italy and Spain provided the acute and convalescent COVID-19 samples.

Per the study methods: Nucleated cell number was recorded as an estimate derived from reference gene primer amplification. The protocol was immunoSEQ multiplex PCR, while the TCRdb copy is restricted to in-frame clones and leaves out a portion. The V and J calls and clone size were taken over from that table, and D and trimming were inferred from the DNA. The sample gives about 230,000 clones, 70% to 90% of which show up once; around 0.98% is in the top ten. From germline, CDR1 is GTSNPN and CDR2 SVGIG (reference sequence). CDR3 length: 14 residues. Trimming took off 0 bases at V and 5 bases at J, with 13 bases between the two ends.

Sequencing was carried out using peripheral blood. The chain links TRBV30 to TRBJ1-1, with D perhaps matching TRBD1 (6 bases). This sequence was found in a man in his forties or fifties with acute or convalescent COVID-19. CDR3 amino acids: CAWSVSGAITEAFF. CDR3 DNA: TGTGCCTGGAGTGTTTCAGGGGCGATTACTGAAGCTTTCTTT. The full variable domain, completed using reference TRBV30 and TRBJ1-1, is SQTIHQWPATLVQPVGSPLSLECTVEGTSNPNLYWYRQAAGRGLQLLFYSVGIGQISSEVPQNLSASRPQDRQFILSSKKLLLSDSGFYLCAWSVSGAITEAFFGQGTRLTVV.